This T cell receptor (beta chain) is drawn from a study of T cell responses to AZD1222 COVID-19 vaccine. Study in general: Samples with a second dose at about 4 or about 12 weeks were pooled together.

The study, taken as a whole, reports: Among spike-specific TCRs, nearly half reportedly target unmutated variant regions.

Notes on this clone: Its antigen remains unidentified.

TCRdb's copy holds only in-frame clones and misses some; the assay was immunoSEQ multiplex PCR. The sample yields more than 150,000 clones, about nine tenths seen once. The sequence came from an adult in good health. Specimen: peripheral blood, collected on day 0 of AZD1222 vaccination.

The CDR3 DNA reads TGTGCCAGCAGCGTAACAGGGGGCGCCTCTGGGGCCAACGTCCTGACTTTC. Translating it yields CASSVTGGASGANVLTF. The rearrangement joins TRBV9 to TRBJ2-6; 9 bases agree with TRBD1. V trimming: 1 base; J trimming: 0 bases; junction bases outside the gene matches: 2. Germline lookup yields CDR1 SGDLS and CDR2 YYNGEE. The CDR3 has 17 residues.